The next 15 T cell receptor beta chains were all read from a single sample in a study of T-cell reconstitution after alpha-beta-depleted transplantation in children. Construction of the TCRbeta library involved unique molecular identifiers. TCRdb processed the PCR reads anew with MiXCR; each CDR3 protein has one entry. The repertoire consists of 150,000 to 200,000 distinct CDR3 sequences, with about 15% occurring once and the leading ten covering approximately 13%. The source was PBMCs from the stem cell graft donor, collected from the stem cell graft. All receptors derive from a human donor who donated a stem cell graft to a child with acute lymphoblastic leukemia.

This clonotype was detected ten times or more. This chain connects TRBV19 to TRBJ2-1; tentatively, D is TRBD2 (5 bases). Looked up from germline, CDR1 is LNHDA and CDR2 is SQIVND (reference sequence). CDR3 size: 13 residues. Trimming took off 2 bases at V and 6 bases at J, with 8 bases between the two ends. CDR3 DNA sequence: TGTGCCAGTAGTATAAGCGGCCGCAATGAGCAGTTCTTC. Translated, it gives CASSISGRNEQFF.

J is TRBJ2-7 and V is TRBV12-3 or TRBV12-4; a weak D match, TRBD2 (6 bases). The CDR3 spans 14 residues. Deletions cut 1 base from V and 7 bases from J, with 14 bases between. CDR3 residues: CASSLVVGGGEQYF. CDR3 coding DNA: TGTGCCAGCAGTTTAGTTGTGGGAGGTGGAGAGCAGTACTTC.

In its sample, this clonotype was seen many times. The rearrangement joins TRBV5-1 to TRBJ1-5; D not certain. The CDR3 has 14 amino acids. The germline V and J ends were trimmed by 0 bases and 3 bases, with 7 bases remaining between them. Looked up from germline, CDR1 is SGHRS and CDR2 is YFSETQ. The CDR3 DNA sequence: TGCGCCAGCAGCTTGGACACCTACAATCAGCCCCAGCATTTT. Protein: CASSLDTYNQPQHF.

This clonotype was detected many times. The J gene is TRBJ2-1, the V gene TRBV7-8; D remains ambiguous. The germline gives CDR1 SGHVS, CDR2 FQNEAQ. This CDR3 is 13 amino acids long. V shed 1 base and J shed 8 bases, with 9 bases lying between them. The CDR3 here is CASSLGRTDEQFF. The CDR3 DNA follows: TGTGCCAGCAGCTTAGGCAGGACCGATGAGCAGTTCTTC. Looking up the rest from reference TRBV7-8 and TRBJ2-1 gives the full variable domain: GAGVSQSPRYKVAKRGQDVALRCDPISGHVSLFWYQQALGQGPEFLTYFQNEAQLDKSGLPSDRFFAERPEGSVSTLKIQRTQQEDSAVYLCASSLGRTDEQFFGPGTRLTVL.

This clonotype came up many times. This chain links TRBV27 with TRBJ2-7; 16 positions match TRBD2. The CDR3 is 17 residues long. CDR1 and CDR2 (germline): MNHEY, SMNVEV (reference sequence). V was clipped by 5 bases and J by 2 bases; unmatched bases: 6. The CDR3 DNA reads TGTGCCAGCAGTCCGGGACTAGCGGGAGGGCCAACCTACGAGCAGTACTTC. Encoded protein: CASSPGLAGGPTYEQYF.

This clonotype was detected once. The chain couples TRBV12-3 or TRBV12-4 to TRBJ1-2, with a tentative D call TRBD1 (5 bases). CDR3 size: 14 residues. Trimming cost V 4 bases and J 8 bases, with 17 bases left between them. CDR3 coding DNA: TGTGCCAGCAGTTGGCCTGGAGGGGCGCGCGGCTACACCTTC. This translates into CASSWPGGARGYTF.

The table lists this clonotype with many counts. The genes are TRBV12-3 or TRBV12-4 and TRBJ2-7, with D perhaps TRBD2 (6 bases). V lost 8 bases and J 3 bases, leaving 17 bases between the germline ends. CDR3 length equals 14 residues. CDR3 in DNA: TGTGCCAGCTCGACGGCGGGGTGGGGCTACGAGCAGTACTTC. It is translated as CASSTAGWGYEQYF.

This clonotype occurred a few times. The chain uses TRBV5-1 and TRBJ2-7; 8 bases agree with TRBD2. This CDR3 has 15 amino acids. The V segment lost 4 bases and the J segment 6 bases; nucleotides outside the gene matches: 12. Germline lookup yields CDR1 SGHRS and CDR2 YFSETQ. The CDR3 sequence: CASSLDGSGILEQYF. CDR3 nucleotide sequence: TGCGCCAGCAGCCTGGATGGTAGCGGGATCCTCGAGCAGTACTTC.

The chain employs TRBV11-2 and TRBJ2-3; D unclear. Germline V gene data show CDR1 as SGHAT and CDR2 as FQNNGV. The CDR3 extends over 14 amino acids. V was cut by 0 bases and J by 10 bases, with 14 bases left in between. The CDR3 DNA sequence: TGTGCCAGCAGCTTAGATTCCGTCGGTTATGCGCAGTATTTT. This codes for CASSLDSVGYAQYF.

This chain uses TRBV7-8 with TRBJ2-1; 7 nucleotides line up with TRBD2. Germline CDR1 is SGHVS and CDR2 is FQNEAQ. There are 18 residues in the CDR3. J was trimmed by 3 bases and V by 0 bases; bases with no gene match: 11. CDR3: CASSLALVAGEVYNEQFF. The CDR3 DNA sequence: TGTGCCAGCAGCTTAGCGCTAGTTGCGGGAGAGGTCTACAATGAGCAGTTCTTC. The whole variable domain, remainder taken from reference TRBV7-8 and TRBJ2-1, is GAGVSQSPRYKVAKRGQDVALRCDPISGHVSLFWYQQALGQGPEFLTYFQNEAQLDKSGLPSDRFFAERPEGSVSTLKIQRTQQEDSAVYLCASSLALVAGEVYNEQFFGPGTRLTVL.

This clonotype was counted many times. As DNA, the CDR3 is TGTGCCAGCAGTCCTACAGGGAATAATGAAAAACTGTTTTTT. Translating it yields CASSPTGNNEKLFF. The chain combines TRBV28 with TRBJ1-4; tentative D call: TRBD1 (6 bases). This CDR3 is 14 amino acids long. Germline-derived CDR1 and CDR2 are MDHEN and SYDVKM. V shed 5 bases and J shed 4 bases, with 11 bases lying between them.

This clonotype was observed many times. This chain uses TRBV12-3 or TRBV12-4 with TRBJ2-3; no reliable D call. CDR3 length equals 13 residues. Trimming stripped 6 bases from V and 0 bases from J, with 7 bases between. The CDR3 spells CASRQQSTDTQYF. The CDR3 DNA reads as TGTGCCAGCAGGCAACAGAGCACAGATACGCAGTATTTT.

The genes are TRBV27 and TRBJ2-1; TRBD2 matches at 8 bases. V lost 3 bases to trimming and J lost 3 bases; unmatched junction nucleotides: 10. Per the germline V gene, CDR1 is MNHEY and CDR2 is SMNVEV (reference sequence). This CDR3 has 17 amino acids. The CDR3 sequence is CASSLGRWGTSYNEQFF. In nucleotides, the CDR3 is TGTGCCAGCAGTTTGGGGAGGTGGGGGACTAGCTACAATGAGCAGTTCTTC.

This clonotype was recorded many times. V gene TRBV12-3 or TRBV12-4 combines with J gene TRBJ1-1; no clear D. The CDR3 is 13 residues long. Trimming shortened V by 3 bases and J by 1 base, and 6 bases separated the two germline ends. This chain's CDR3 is CASSFESNTEAFF. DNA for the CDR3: TGTGCCAGCAGTTTCGAGTCGAACACTGAAGCTTTCTTT.

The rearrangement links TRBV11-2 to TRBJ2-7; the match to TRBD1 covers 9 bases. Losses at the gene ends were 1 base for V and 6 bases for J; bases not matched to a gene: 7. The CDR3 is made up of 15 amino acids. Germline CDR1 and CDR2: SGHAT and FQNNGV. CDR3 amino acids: CASSLAGTGYAEQYF. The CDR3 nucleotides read TGTGCCAGCAGCTTAGCTGGGACAGGGTACGCCGAGCAGTACTTC.